The clone carrying this T cell receptor beta chain has just one count. V lost 5 bases, J lost 6 bases, and 14 bases lay in between. This CDR3 has 13 residues. Germline assignment: CDR1 LNHNV and CDR2 YYDKDF (reference sequence). Study members were between about 18 and 100 years old and lived in 20 to 25 US regions. Two negative PCRs, clearance, or symptom resolution had been documented for recovered Cohort 3 donors. These data are taken from a study of blood T cell repertoires in COVID-19. Per the study methods: For nucleated cells, counts were estimated from reference gene primer amplification. This table comes from immunoSEQ multiplex PCR, and its TCRdb copy is limited to in-frame clones, with some not included. V, J and clone size were drawn from that table, and D and trimming were deduced from the DNA. Among 250,000 to 350,000 clones listed, roughly 85% were seen once.

Sequenced input: PBMCs or T cells enriched from blood (not recorded which). The sequence was collected from a woman aged 45-59 years who had recovered from COVID-19. The genes are TRBV15 and TRBJ2-7; tentatively, D is TRBD2 (5 bases). This chain's CDR3 is CATSGGLAPEQYF. CDR3 coding DNA: TGTGCCACCAGCGGTGGACTGGCCCCCGAGCAGTACTTC.